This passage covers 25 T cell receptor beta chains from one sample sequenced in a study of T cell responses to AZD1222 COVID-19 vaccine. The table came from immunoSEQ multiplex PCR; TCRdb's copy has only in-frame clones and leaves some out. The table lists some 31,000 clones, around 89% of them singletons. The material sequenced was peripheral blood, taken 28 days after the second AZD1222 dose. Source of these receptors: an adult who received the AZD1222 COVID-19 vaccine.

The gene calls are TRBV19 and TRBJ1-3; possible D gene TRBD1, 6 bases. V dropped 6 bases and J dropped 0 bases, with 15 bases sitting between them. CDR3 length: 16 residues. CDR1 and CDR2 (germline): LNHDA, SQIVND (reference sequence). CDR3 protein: CASSQEGQVSGNTIYF. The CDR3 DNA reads TGTGCCAGTAGCCAGGAGGGACAAGTCTCTGGAAACACCATATATTTT.

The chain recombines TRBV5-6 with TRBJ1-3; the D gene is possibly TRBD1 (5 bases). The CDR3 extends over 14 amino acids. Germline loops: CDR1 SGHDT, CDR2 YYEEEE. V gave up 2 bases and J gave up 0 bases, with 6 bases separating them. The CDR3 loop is CASSLGASGNTIYF. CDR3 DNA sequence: TGTGCCAGCAGCTTAGGGGCCTCTGGAAACACCATATATTTT.

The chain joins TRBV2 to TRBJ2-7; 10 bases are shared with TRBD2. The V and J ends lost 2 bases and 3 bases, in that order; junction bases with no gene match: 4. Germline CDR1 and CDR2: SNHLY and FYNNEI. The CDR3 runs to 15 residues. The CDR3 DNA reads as TGTGCCAGCAGTGAAATGCCTAGCGGGGGCTACGAGCAGTACTTC. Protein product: CASSEMPSGGYEQYF.

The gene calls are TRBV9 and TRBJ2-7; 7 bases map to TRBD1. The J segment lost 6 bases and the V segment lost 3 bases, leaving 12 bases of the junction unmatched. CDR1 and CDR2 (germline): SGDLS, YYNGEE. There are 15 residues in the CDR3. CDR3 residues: CASSAWDSAVSEQYF. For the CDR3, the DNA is TGTGCCAGCAGCGCTTGGGACAGTGCGGTCAGCGAGCAGTACTTC. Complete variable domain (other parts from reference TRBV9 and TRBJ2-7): DSGVTQTPKHLITATGQRVTLRCSPRSGDLSVYWYQQSLDQGLQFLIQYYNGEERAKGNILERFSAQQFPDLHSELNLSSLELGDSALYFCASSAWDSAVSEQYFGPGTRLTVT.

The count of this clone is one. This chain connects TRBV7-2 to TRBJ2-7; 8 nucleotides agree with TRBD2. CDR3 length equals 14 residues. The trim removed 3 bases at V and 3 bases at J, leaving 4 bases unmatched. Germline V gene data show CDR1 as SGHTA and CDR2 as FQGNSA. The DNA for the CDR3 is TGTGCCAGCAGCTTTGGCGGGGGGAACTACGAGCAGTACTTC. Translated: CASSFGGGNYEQYF. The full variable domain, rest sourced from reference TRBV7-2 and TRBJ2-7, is GAGVSQSPSNKVTEKGKDVELRCDPISGHTALYWYRQSLGQGLEFLIYFQGNSAPDKSGLPSDRFSAERTGGSVSTLTIQRTQQEDSAVYLCASSFGGGNYEQYFGPGTRLTVT.

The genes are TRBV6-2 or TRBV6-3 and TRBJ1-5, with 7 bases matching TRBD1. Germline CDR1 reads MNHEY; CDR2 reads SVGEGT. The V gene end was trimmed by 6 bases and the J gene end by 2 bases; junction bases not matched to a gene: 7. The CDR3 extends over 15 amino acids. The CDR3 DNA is TGTGCCAGCAGCGATCAGGGGGGGCGCAATCAGCCCCAGCATTTT. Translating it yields CASSDQGGRNQPQHF.

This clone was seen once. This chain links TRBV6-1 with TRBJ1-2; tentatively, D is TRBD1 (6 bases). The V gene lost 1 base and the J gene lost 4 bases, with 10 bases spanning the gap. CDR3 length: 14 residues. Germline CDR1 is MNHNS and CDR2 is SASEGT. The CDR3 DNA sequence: TGTGCCAGCAGTGAAGGGCCCAGGGGCTATGGCTACACCTTC. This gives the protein CASSEGPRGYGYTF.

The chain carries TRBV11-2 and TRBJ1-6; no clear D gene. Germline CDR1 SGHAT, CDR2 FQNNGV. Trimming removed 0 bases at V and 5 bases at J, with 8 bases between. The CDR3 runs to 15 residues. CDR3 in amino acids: CASSLDRLDNSPLHF. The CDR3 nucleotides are TGTGCCAGCAGCTTAGACAGGTTGGATAATTCACCCCTCCACTTT.

CDR3 nucleotide sequence: TGTGCCAGCTCACCACCCGGACAGGCATCTGGAAACACCATATATTTT. This encodes CASSPPGQASGNTIYF. The chain is built from TRBV18 and TRBJ1-3, with 7 bases matching TRBD1. Germline V gene data show CDR1 as KGHSH and CDR2 as LQKENI. The CDR3 totals 16 residues. The V segment lost 0 bases and the J segment 1 base; nucleotides outside the gene matches: 3.

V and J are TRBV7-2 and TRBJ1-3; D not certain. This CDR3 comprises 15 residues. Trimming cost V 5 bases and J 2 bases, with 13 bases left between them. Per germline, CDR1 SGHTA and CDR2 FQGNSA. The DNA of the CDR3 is TGTGCCAGCAGCCCGATGGGCCAACCTGGAAACACCATATATTTT. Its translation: CASSPMGQPGNTIYF.

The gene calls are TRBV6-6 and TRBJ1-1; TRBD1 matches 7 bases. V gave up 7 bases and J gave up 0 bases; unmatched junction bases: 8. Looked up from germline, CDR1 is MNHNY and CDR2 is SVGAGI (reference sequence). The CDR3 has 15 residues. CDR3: CASIREGAMNTEAFF. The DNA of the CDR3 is TGTGCCAGCATAAGAGAGGGGGCTATGAACACTGAAGCTTTCTTT.

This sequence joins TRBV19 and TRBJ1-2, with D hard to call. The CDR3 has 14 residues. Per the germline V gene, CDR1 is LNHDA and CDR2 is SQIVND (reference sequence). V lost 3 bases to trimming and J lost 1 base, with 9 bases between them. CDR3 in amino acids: CASSMIGVNYGYTF. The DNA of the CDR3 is TGTGCCAGTAGTATGATCGGGGTTAACTATGGCTACACCTTC.

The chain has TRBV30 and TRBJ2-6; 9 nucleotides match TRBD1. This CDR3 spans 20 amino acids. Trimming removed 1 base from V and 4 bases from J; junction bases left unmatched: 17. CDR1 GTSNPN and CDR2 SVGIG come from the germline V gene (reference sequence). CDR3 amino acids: CAWSGIPGQGICEGANVLTF. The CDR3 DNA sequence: TGTGCCTGGAGTGGAATCCCCGGACAGGGGATATGTGAAGGGGCCAACGTCCTGACTTTC.

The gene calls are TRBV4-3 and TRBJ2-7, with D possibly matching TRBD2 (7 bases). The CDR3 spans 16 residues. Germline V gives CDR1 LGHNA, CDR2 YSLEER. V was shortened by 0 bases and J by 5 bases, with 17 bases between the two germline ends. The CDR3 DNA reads TGCGCCAGCAGCCAAGATCTCGGGGGGCCCTGGAACGAGCAGTACTTC. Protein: CASSQDLGGPWNEQYF.

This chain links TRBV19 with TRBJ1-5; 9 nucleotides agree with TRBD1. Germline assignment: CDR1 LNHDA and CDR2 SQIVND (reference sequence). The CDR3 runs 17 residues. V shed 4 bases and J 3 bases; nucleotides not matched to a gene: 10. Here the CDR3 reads CASSTSGQGRYNQPQHF. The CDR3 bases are TGTGCCAGTAGTACCTCGGGACAGGGAAGATACAATCAGCCCCAGCATTTT.

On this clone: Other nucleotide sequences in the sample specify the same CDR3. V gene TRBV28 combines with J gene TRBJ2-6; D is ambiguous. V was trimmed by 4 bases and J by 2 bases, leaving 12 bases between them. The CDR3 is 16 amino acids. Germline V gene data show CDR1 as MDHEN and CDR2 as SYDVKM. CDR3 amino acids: CASSSPGRTGANVLTF. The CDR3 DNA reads TGTGCCAGCAGTTCGCCGGGCCGGACTGGGGCCAACGTCCTGACTTTC.

CDR3 loop: CSVRDYEAFF. The CDR3, as DNA: TGCAGCGTCCGGGACTATGAAGCTTTCTTT. The chain carries TRBV29-1 and TRBJ1-1, with D tentatively TRBD1 (5 bases). Per germline, CDR1 SQVTM and CDR2 ANQGSEA. The CDR3 is made up of 10 amino acids. V shed 6 bases and J shed 7 bases, with 9 bases lying between them.

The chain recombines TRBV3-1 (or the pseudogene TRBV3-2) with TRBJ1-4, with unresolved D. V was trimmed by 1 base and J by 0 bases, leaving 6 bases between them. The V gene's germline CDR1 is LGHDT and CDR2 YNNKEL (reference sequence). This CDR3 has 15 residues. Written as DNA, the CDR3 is TGTGCCAGCAGCCAAGCCCAGGCAACTAATGAAAAACTGTTTTTT. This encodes CASSQAQATNEKLFF.

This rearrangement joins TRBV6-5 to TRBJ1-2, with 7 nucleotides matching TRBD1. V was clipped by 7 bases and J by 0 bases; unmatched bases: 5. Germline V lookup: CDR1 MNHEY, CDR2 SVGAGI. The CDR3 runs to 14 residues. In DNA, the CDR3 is TGTGCCAGCATCTCCGGGACAGCTAACTATGGCTACACCTTC. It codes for CASISGTANYGYTF.

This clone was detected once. CDR3 amino acids: CASSTTGDTEAFF. CDR3 DNA: TGCGCCAGCAGTACCACAGGGGACACTGAAGCTTTCTTT. The chain links TRBV5-1 to TRBJ1-1; 7 bases are a match to TRBD1. Per the germline V gene, CDR1 is SGHRS and CDR2 is YFSETQ. The V gene end was trimmed by 5 bases and the J gene end by 3 bases; junction bases not matched to a gene: 4. This CDR3 contains 13 residues.

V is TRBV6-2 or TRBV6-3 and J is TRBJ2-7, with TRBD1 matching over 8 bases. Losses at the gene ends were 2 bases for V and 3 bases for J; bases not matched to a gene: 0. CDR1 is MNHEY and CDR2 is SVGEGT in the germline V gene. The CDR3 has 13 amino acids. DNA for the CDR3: TGTGCCAGCAGTTACACAGGGGGCTACGAGCAGTACTTC. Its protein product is CASSYTGGYEQYF.

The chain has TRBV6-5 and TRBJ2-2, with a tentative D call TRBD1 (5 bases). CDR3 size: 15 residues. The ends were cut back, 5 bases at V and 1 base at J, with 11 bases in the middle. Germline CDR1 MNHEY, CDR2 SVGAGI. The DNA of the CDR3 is TGTGCCAGCAGTCCGGAGACAGTGAACACCGGGGAGCTGTTTTTT. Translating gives CASSPETVNTGELFF.

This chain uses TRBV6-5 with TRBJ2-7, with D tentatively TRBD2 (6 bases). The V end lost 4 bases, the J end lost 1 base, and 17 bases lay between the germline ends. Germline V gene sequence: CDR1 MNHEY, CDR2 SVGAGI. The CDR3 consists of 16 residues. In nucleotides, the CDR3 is TGTGCCAGCAGTTCTAGGGGACTCGGACGATCCTACGAGCAGTACTTC. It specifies CASSSRGLGRSYEQYF.

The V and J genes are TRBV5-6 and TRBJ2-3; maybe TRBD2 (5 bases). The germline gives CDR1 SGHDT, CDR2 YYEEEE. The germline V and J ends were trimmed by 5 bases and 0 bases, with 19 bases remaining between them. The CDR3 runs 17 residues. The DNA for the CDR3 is TGTGCCAGCAGTCGGGCTCTTGGAGGACGAAGCACAGATACGCAGTATTTT. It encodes CASSRALGGRSTDTQYF.

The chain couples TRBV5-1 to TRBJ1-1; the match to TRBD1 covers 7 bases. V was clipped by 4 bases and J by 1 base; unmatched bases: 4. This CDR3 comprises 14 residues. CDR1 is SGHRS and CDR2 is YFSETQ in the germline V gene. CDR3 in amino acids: CASSRQGENTEAFF. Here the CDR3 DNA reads TGCGCCAGCAGCAGACAGGGCGAGAACACTGAAGCTTTCTTT.